This is a list of T cell receptor beta chains from one sample in a study of shared clonotypes between healthy human individuals. Produced via immunoSEQ multiplex PCR; TCRdb's table is partial and in-frame only. Of about 650,000 clones listed, roughly 95% were seen once; the top ten hold less than 0.13%. Sequencing used naive CD8+ T cells sorted from blood. These receptors all stem from a woman between 25 and 40 years old in good health. Both conserved end residues are part of each CDR3. Fields, in order: J gene, V gene, clone size, D gene, CDR3 DNA, CDR3 protein. The D gene is left open where the match is weak. A row's size may be missing; if present it is once, few, many or a size class.

J gene: TRBJ1-2
V gene: TRBV7-9
clone size: NA
D gene: NA
CDR3 DNA: TGTGCCAGCAGCTTCCCCGGGGCCAACGGCGGGGCTAACTATGGCTACACCTTC
CDR3 protein: CASSFPGANGGANYGYTF

J gene: TRBJ1-1
V gene: TRBV6-1
clone size: NA
D gene: NA
CDR3 DNA: TGTGCCAGCAGGGAAACTGAAGCTTTCTTT
CDR3 protein: CASRETEAFF

J gene: TRBJ2-7
V gene: TRBV6-6
clone size: NA
D gene: NA
CDR3 DNA: TGTGCCAGCAGGGTAGGGTACGAGCAGTACTTC
CDR3 protein: CASRVGYEQYF

J gene: TRBJ1-2
V gene: TRBV27
clone size: NA
D gene: TRBD1
CDR3 DNA: TGTGCCAGCAGTCTAACGGGACAGGGGCGGTATGGCTACACCTTC
CDR3 protein: CASSLTGQGRYGYTF

J gene: TRBJ2-1
V gene: TRBV11-2
clone size: NA
D gene: NA
CDR3 DNA: TGTGCCAGCAGCGACTGGTTGGGCCCTTACAATGAGCAGTTCTTC
CDR3 protein: CASSDWLGPYNEQFF

J gene: TRBJ2-7
V gene: TRBV2
clone size: NA
D gene: TRBD1
CDR3 DNA: TGTGCCAGCAGTGACGCGGGACAGGGTGTCTACGAGCAGTACTTC
CDR3 protein: CASSDAGQGVYEQYF

J gene: TRBJ2-2
V gene: TRBV5-4
clone size: once
D gene: NA
CDR3 DNA: TGTGCCAGCAGCCCGAGCCCGGGGAAGGTAGATGCCGGGGAGCTGTTTTTT
CDR3 protein: CASSPSPGKVDAGELFF

J gene: TRBJ2-2
V gene: TRBV28
clone size: NA
D gene: TRBD2
CDR3 DNA: TGTGCCAGCAGCCCAGGACTAGCGGGAGGGACCGGGGAGCTGTTTTTT
CDR3 protein: CASSPGLAGGTGELFF

J gene: TRBJ2-1
V gene: TRBV28
clone size: once
D gene: TRBD2
CDR3 DNA: TGTGCCAGCAGTCTCAGCCTCGGGACTAGCGGGAGTAATGAGCAGTTCTTC
CDR3 protein: CASSLSLGTSGSNEQFF

J gene: TRBJ1-4
V gene: TRBV6-5
clone size: NA
D gene: NA
CDR3 DNA: TGTGCCAGCAGTTACTCTGTGGGGGGAAAACTGTTTTTT
CDR3 protein: CASSYSVGGKLFF

J gene: TRBJ2-7
V gene: TRBV28
clone size: NA
D gene: NA
CDR3 DNA: TGTGCCAGCAGTTACCCCCGGAGGTCCCTAGAGGAGCAGTACTTC
CDR3 protein: CASSYPRRSLEEQYF

J gene: TRBJ2-5
V gene: TRBV5-4
clone size: NA
D gene: NA
CDR3 DNA: TGTGCCAGCAGCTTGGAGAACACCGGAGGGACCCAGTACTTC
CDR3 protein: CASSLENTGGTQYF

J gene: TRBJ1-4
V gene: TRBV7-6
clone size: NA
D gene: NA
CDR3 DNA: TGTGCCAGCAGCCAACGACCGCCCGAGGATGCAACTAATGAAAAACTGTTTTTT
CDR3 protein: CASSQRPPEDATNEKLFF

J gene: TRBJ2-3
V gene: TRBV9
clone size: NA
D gene: NA
CDR3 DNA: TGTGCCAGCAGCGTAGGCGGGATCCAGTCAGATACGCAGTATTTT
CDR3 protein: CASSVGGIQSDTQYF

J gene: TRBJ2-7
V gene: TRBV27
clone size: NA
D gene: NA
CDR3 DNA: TGTGCCAGCAGTTACTCCAGCGGCCAATACGAGCAGTACTTC
CDR3 protein: CASSYSSGQYEQYF

J gene: TRBJ1-3
V gene: TRBV27
clone size: NA
D gene: NA
CDR3 DNA: TGTGCCAGCAGTTTAAGAAACACCATATATTTT
CDR3 protein: CASSLRNTIYF

J gene: TRBJ2-2
V gene: TRBV29-1
clone size: NA
D gene: NA
CDR3 DNA: TGCAGCGTTGTGAGTAGCGGCCGCACCGGGGAGCTGTTTTTT
CDR3 protein: CSVVSSGRTGELFF

J gene: TRBJ2-7
V gene: TRBV7-9
clone size: NA
D gene: NA
CDR3 DNA: TGTGCCAGCAGCTCCCTTGAGTCCTACGAGCAGTACTTC
CDR3 protein: CASSSLESYEQYF

J gene: TRBJ2-3
V gene: TRBV5-1
clone size: NA
D gene: TRBD2
CDR3 DNA: TGCGCCAGCAGCTACGGACTAGCGGGAGGGACGCGCACAGATACGCAGTATTTT
CDR3 protein: CASSYGLAGGTRTDTQYF

J gene: TRBJ2-7
V gene: TRBV2
clone size: NA
D gene: NA
CDR3 DNA: TGTGCCAGCAGCGGGCTATCACAAACCTACGAGCAGTACTTC
CDR3 protein: CASSGLSQTYEQYF

J gene: TRBJ1-3
V gene: TRBV27
clone size: NA
D gene: NA
CDR3 DNA: TGTGCCAGCAGTTTAGGATATGAGGGAAACACCATATATTTT
CDR3 protein: CASSLGYEGNTIYF

J gene: TRBJ2-2
V gene: TRBV7-6
clone size: NA
D gene: NA
CDR3 DNA: TGTGCCAGCAGTCTACAGGTCAACGGGGAGCTGTTTTTT
CDR3 protein: CASSLQVNGELFF

J gene: TRBJ2-7
V gene: TRBV4-2
clone size: NA
D gene: TRBD2
CDR3 DNA: TGTGCCAGCAGCTCGTCACTAGCGGGAGGTCGGGAGCAGTACTTC
CDR3 protein: CASSSSLAGGREQYF

J gene: TRBJ2-7
V gene: TRBV4-1
clone size: NA
D gene: NA
CDR3 DNA: TGCGCCAGCAGCCAGTGGAGTATGGGCGAGCAGTACTTC
CDR3 protein: CASSQWSMGEQYF

J gene: TRBJ2-3
V gene: TRBV5-4
clone size: NA
D gene: NA
CDR3 DNA: TGTGCCTTCTCCCAAGCCCGACTCGCCGGCACAGATACGCAGTATTTT
CDR3 protein: CAFSQARLAGTDTQYF

J gene: TRBJ2-1
V gene: TRBV10-1
clone size: NA
D gene: NA
CDR3 DNA: TGCGCCAGCTCCAGCGAAGCCTACAATGAGCAGTTCTTC
CDR3 protein: CASSSEAYNEQFF

J gene: TRBJ2-1
V gene: TRBV13
clone size: NA
D gene: TRBD1
CDR3 DNA: TGTGCCAGCAGCTCGCCCGAGGACAGGGATTACAATGAGCAGTTCTTC
CDR3 protein: CASSSPEDRDYNEQFF

J gene: TRBJ1-5
V gene: TRBV13
clone size: NA
D gene: NA
CDR3 DNA: TGTGCCAGCAGCTTCCGGGGGGGTAACGAGCCCCAGCATTTT
CDR3 protein: CASSFRGGNEPQHF

J gene: TRBJ1-2
V gene: TRBV11-2
clone size: NA
D gene: NA
CDR3 DNA: TGTGCCAGCAGCTCCCAAGGAGCTAACTATGGCTACACCTTC
CDR3 protein: CASSSQGANYGYTF

J gene: TRBJ2-7
V gene: TRBV29-1
clone size: NA
D gene: TRBD1
CDR3 DNA: TGCAGCGCCCTTGGGACAGAGACCTACGAGCAGTACTTC
CDR3 protein: CSALGTETYEQYF

J gene: TRBJ2-7
V gene: TRBV27
clone size: NA
D gene: NA
CDR3 DNA: TGTGCCAGCAGTTTAACCCGGCGCTACGAGCAGTACTTC
CDR3 protein: CASSLTRRYEQYF

J gene: TRBJ1-1
V gene: TRBV7-9
clone size: NA
D gene: TRBD1
CDR3 DNA: TGTGCCAGCAGCAAGCGGACAGGGAGGTGGGACACTGAAGCTTTCTTT
CDR3 protein: CASSKRTGRWDTEAFF

J gene: TRBJ2-7
V gene: TRBV5-4
clone size: NA
D gene: TRBD2
CDR3 DNA: TGTGCCAGCAGCTTAGCGGGAGTAGGTGAGCAGTACTTC
CDR3 protein: CASSLAGVGEQYF

J gene: TRBJ2-1
V gene: TRBV28
clone size: NA
D gene: NA
CDR3 DNA: TGTGCCAGCAGCGAACAGAGCTCCTACAATGAGCAGTTCTTC
CDR3 protein: CASSEQSSYNEQFF

J gene: TRBJ1-2
V gene: TRBV9
clone size: few
D gene: NA
CDR3 DNA: TGTGCCAGCAGCGTAGGAAGGGACAATAATTATGGCTACACCTTC
CDR3 protein: CASSVGRDNNYGYTF

J gene: TRBJ2-7
V gene: TRBV2
clone size: NA
D gene: TRBD1
CDR3 DNA: TGTGCCAGCAGTGGGGACAGCTCCTACGAGCAGTACTTC
CDR3 protein: CASSGDSSYEQYF

J gene: TRBJ1-5
V gene: TRBV2
clone size: NA
D gene: NA
CDR3 DNA: TGTGCCAGCAATTTTAGGGACCAGCCCCAGCATTTT
CDR3 protein: CASNFRDQPQHF

J gene: TRBJ1-3
V gene: TRBV14
clone size: NA
D gene: NA
CDR3 DNA: TGTGCCAGCAGCCAAGATTTAACAGGGACCTACTCTGGAAACACCATATATTTT
CDR3 protein: CASSQDLTGTYSGNTIYF

J gene: TRBJ2-5
V gene: TRBV7-9
clone size: NA
D gene: NA
CDR3 DNA: TGTGCCAGCAGCTCAAGAGACAGGTTGGAAGAGACCCAGTACTTC
CDR3 protein: CASSSRDRLEETQYF

J gene: TRBJ1-5
V gene: TRBV28
clone size: NA
D gene: TRBD1
CDR3 DNA: TGTGCCAGCAGTTTAGAGGCAGGGGGTCAGCCCCAGCATTTT
CDR3 protein: CASSLEAGGQPQHF

J gene: TRBJ2-7
V gene: TRBV4-2
clone size: NA
D gene: TRBD1
CDR3 DNA: TGTGCCAGCAGCCAAGATGGTGGGACAGGGTCCATCGAGCAGTACTTC
CDR3 protein: CASSQDGGTGSIEQYF

J gene: TRBJ2-7
V gene: TRBV5-1
clone size: NA
D gene: NA
CDR3 DNA: TGCGCCAGCAGCTTGGGAGGGGTTGGGTCCTACGAGCAGTACTTC
CDR3 protein: CASSLGGVGSYEQYF

J gene: TRBJ2-7
V gene: TRBV7-8
clone size: NA
D gene: NA
CDR3 DNA: TGTGCCAGCAGCTTAGGGCTTTTGGGATCCTACGAGCAGTACTTC
CDR3 protein: CASSLGLLGSYEQYF

J gene: TRBJ2-1
V gene: TRBV7-9
clone size: NA
D gene: NA
CDR3 DNA: TGTGCCAGCAGCCAGGAGGCCAAGTCCTACAATGAGCAGTTCTTC
CDR3 protein: CASSQEAKSYNEQFF

J gene: TRBJ2-1
V gene: TRBV5-4
clone size: NA
D gene: NA
CDR3 DNA: TGTGCCAGCATTGACGGCCCCGGTGAGCAGTTCTTC
CDR3 protein: CASIDGPGEQFF

J gene: TRBJ1-1
V gene: TRBV9
clone size: NA
D gene: NA
CDR3 DNA: TGTGCCAGCAGCGTAGACATCCCAACTGAAGCTTTCTTT
CDR3 protein: CASSVDIPTEAFF

J gene: TRBJ2-3
V gene: TRBV27
clone size: NA
D gene: NA
CDR3 DNA: TGTGCCACCAGCCCGATCCAGGAGCTGGCTAGCACAGATACGCAGTATTTT
CDR3 protein: CATSPIQELASTDTQYF

J gene: TRBJ1-4
V gene: TRBV7-8
clone size: NA
D gene: TRBD1
CDR3 DNA: TGTGCCAGCAGCTACAGGACAGGGGCAAATGAAAAACTGTTTTTT
CDR3 protein: CASSYRTGANEKLFF

J gene: TRBJ1-1
V gene: TRBV28
clone size: NA
D gene: NA
CDR3 DNA: TGTGCCAGCAGGTGGACTGGGGGCCTGAACACTGAAGCTTTCTTT
CDR3 protein: CASRWTGGLNTEAFF

J gene: TRBJ2-5
V gene: TRBV29-1
clone size: NA
D gene: TRBD1
CDR3 DNA: TGCAGCGTTGAAGATCGATGGGACAGGGTACGCTTCGGGACCCAGTACTTC
CDR3 protein: CSVEDRWDRVRFGTQYF

J gene: TRBJ1-1
V gene: TRBV9
clone size: NA
D gene: NA
CDR3 DNA: TGTGCCAGCAGCGCCGACAGGAACAATGGGGGTAACACTGAAGCTTTCTTT
CDR3 protein: CASSADRNNGGNTEAFF

J gene: TRBJ1-5
V gene: TRBV6-1
clone size: NA
D gene: NA
CDR3 DNA: TGTGCCAGCAGTGACTGGGGGCTAAGCAATCAGCCCCAGCATTTT
CDR3 protein: CASSDWGLSNQPQHF